Presented here are 11 T cell receptor delta chains from one specimen sequenced in a study of human gamma delta and Vdelta1 T cells. TCRdb re-processed the PCR reads via CATT. Of over a thousand delta-chain clones listed, 41% were seen once; the top ten hold approximately 5.4%. Sequenced input: Vdelta1 gamma-delta T cells from blood. The source of these receptors is a human donor in good health.

On this clone itself: Just one base apart from a much larger clone, this may be a read error. This chain links TRDV1 with TRDJ1; D is unresolved. Deletions cut 1 base from V and 0 bases from J, with 21 bases between. CDR1 is TSWWSYY, CDR2 QGS, per germline. The CDR3 extends over 19 amino acids. This CDR3 reads CALGEPSTKREPYTDKLIF. The CDR3 DNA reads as TGTGCTCTTGGGGAACCATCTACTAAGAGGGAACCGTACACCGATAAACTCATCTTT.

This clone is categorized as medium-sized. The chain carries TRDV1 and TRDJ1; a weak D match, TRDD2 (5 bases). Germline CDR1 TSWWSYY, CDR2 QGS. Trimming removed 5 bases at V and 7 bases at J, with 26 bases between. This CDR3 contains 17 residues. This CDR3 is CALGIPLPLKVYGKLIF. CDR3 in DNA: TGTGCTCTTGGGATTCCTCTACCACTAAAGGTATATGGTAAACTCATCTTT.

This clone qualifies as medium-sized. The genes are TRDV1 and TRDJ1; 13 bases are a match to TRDD3. CDR1 and CDR2 (germline): TSWWSYY, QGS. Germline trimming cut 0 bases from V and 0 bases from J; bases unmatched to any gene: 31. This CDR3 spans 27 amino acids. The CDR3 region has the DNA TGTGCTCTTGGGGAACTATCCCTACGTTTCCCTACTGGGGGATACGCTCTGGCCCCCGGGTACACCGATAAACTCATCTTT. Residues: CALGELSLRFPTGGYALAPGYTDKLIF.

Comments on this clone: A read error may be the cause here, since a much bigger clone is one base away. The chain carries TRDV1 and TRDJ1, with TRDD3 matching 11 bases. There are 20 residues in the CDR3. Germline V CDR1 and CDR2: TSWWSYY, QGS. For the CDR3, the DNA is TGTGCTCTTGGGAAACTAGACCCCCTTCCTGCGTACTGGGGGATAACTAAACTCATCTTT. Encoded protein: CALGKLDPLPAYWGITKLIF.

The chain links TRAV23/DV6 to TRDJ3; 7 nucleotides agree with TRDD3. This CDR3 is built from 20 residues. The V gene's germline CDR1 is NTAFDY and CDR2 IRPDVSE (reference sequence). Here the CDR3 DNA reads TGTGCTGGGCCACGGCTCGGTACTGGGGCCCCCTCCTGGGACACCCGACAGATGTTTTTC. Translation gives CAGPRLGTGAPSWDTRQMFF.

This clone ranks as large (0.1 to 1%). Other DNA sequences in the same sample also yield this CDR3. This rearrangement joins TRDV1 to TRDJ1; 11 nucleotides align to TRDD3. V trimming: 4 bases; J trimming: 4 bases; junction bases outside the gene matches: 29. CDR3 length equals 23 residues. Per the germline V gene, CDR1 is TSWWSYY and CDR2 is QGS. The CDR3 DNA follows: TGTGCTCTTGGGGCACCGCCTCTTCCCCTCTTTGCTGGGGGATACCGGCCGAACGATAAACTCATCTTT. It is translated as CALGAPPLPLFAGGYRPNDKLIF.

This clone is medium-sized by share. The chain employs TRDV1 and TRDJ1; D possibly matches TRDD2 or TRDD3 (5 bases each). V was trimmed by 4 bases and J by 0 bases, leaving 30 bases between them. Germline V gives CDR1 TSWWSYY, CDR2 QGS. This CDR3 has 21 amino acids. This CDR3 reads CALGGPGGGFALQYYTDKLIF. In DNA form, the CDR3 reads TGTGCTCTTGGGGGACCGGGGGGGGGTTTTGCCCTACAATACTACACCGATAAACTCATCTTT.

Comments on this clone: A far larger clone lies a single base away; this is likely a read error. The genes are TRDV1 and TRDJ1; 9 positions agree with TRDD3. Trimming at V came to 1 base and at J to 0 bases, leaving 30 bases not matched to a gene. Germline CDR1 TSWWSYY, CDR2 QGS. The CDR3 contains 25 residues. Written as DNA, the CDR3 is TGTGCTCTTGGGGAACCCCCCCACCACTTCAGGGGATACGTGTATATTCCTCCGTACACCGATAAACTCATCTTT. The encoded protein is CALGEPPHHFRGYVYIPPYTDKLIF.

On this clone: A much larger clonotype is one base distant, so this may be a read error. The identical CDR3 is also encoded by other nucleotide sequences in the sample. This sequence joins TRDV1 and TRDJ1, with D maybe TRDD2 (5 bases). V gave up 9 bases and J gave up 0 bases, with 20 bases separating them. CDR3 length equals 16 residues. Looked up from germline, CDR1 is TSWWSYY and CDR2 is QGS. The CDR3: CALGNGLPLYTDKLIF. CDR3 coding DNA: TGTGCTCTCGGGAACGGACTTCCCTTATACACCGATAAACTCATCTTT.

Of note for this clone: This sequence may be a read error, since a much larger clone differs from it by one base. Other DNA sequences in the same sample also yield this CDR3. V gene TRDV1 combines with J gene TRDJ1; 9 bases match TRDD2. Unmatched junction bases numbered 13, after V lost 2 bases and J lost 6 bases. The CDR3 loop spans 17 amino acids. CDR1 is TSWWSYY and CDR2 is QGS in the germline V gene. Here the CDR3 DNA reads TGTGCTCTTGGGGAAACACCTTCCTACCCTGGGCTTCATAAACTCATCTTT. This gives the protein CALGETPSYPGLHKLIF.

Regarding this clone: A read error is likely here: a far larger clone is one base away. V gene TRDV1 combines with J gene TRDJ1; 10 bases agree with TRDD3. The CDR3 spans 18 residues. J gave up 11 bases and V 6 bases, and 24 bases lay outside the gene matches. Germline V CDR1 and CDR2: TSWWSYY, QGS. This chain's CDR3 is CALGDGGPWGALGDGLIF. CDR3 in DNA: TGTGCTCTTGGAGACGGGGGACCGTGGGGTGCACTGGGGGATGGGCTCATCTTT.